This T cell receptor beta chain is drawn from a study of CD8 T cells in Susac syndrome. In contrast to the negatively isolated CD8+ and CD4+ T cells, TEMRA cells were FACS-enriched. RNA, at roughly 0.45 to 1 ug, was reverse transcribed with random hexamers. From the immunoSEQ multiplex PCR reads, TCRdb called clonotypes with MiXCR, one entry per CDR3 protein. The sample has about 120,000 distinct CDR3 sequences; under 96% are singletons. This clonotype showed up just once. This TCR came from a human donor with Susac syndrome. Sequencing used CD4+ T cells from PBMCs.

In nucleotides, the CDR3 is TGTGCCAGCATCGGGCTGGGGGCTGGTCAGCCCCAGCATTTT. Translating it yields CASIGLGAGQPQHF. The chain carries TRBV6-2 or TRBV6-3 and TRBJ1-5; a possible D gene is TRBD1 (6 bases). The V end lost 7 bases, the J end lost 6 bases, and 16 bases lay between the germline ends. The CDR3 has 14 amino acids. From germline, CDR1 is MNHEY and CDR2 SVGEGT.